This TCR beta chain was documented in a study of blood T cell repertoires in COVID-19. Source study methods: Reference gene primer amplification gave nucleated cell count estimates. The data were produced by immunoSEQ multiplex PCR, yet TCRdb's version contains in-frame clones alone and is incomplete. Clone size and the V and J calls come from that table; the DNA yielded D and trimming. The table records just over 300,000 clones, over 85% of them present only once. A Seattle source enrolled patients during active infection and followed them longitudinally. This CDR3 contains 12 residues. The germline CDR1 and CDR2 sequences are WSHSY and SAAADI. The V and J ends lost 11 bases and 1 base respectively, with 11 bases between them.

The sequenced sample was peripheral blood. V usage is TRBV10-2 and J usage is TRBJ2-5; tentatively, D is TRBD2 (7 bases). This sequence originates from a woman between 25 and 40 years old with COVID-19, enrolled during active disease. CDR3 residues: CAVGGVQETQYF. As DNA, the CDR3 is TGCGCCGTAGGGGGGGTCCAAGAGACCCAGTACTTC.